These 14 T cell receptor beta chains share one sample of origin, sequenced in a study of blood T cell repertoires in COVID-19. The method was immunoSEQ multiplex PCR; TCRdb's version includes in-frame clones alone and lacks a portion of them. The sample shows 200,000 to 250,000 clones, approximately 83% of them seen only once. The sequencing input was PBMCs or T cells enriched from blood (not recorded which). The receptors stem from a middle-aged woman who had been exposed to COVID-19.

This rearrangement joins TRBV7-2 to TRBJ1-4; 9 nucleotides agree with TRBD1. The CDR3 is 15 residues long. The junction had 8 bases not matched to a gene; V was cut back by 4 bases and J by 8 bases. The germline V gene has CDR1 SGHTA and CDR2 FQGNSA. The CDR3 DNA sequence: TGTGCCAGCAGCTCGCTCGGGACAGGGAGGGAAAAACTGTTTTTT. Its protein product is CASSSLGTGREKLFF.

The gene calls are TRBV19 and TRBJ2-5; D may be TRBD2 (5 bases). The CDR3 runs to 14 residues. V was trimmed by 5 bases and J by 5 bases, leaving 15 bases between them. Per germline, CDR1 LNHDA and CDR2 SQIVND (reference sequence). The CDR3 DNA follows: TGTGCCAGTAGTTGGCGGAGCACTAGGGAGACCCAGTACTTC. Translating gives CASSWRSTRETQYF.

This clone has a handful of counts. The chain has TRBV3-1 (or the pseudogene TRBV3-2) and TRBJ1-2; D is ambiguous. This CDR3 region has 15 residues. Trimming removed 0 bases at V and 3 bases at J, with 11 bases between. Germline CDR1 and CDR2: LGHDT and YNNKEL (reference sequence). This chain's CDR3 is CASSQDWRGDYGYTF. The CDR3 DNA reads as TGTGCCAGCAGCCAAGATTGGCGAGGCGACTATGGCTACACCTTC.

To note about this clone: At one boundary the junction diverges from the germline segment, which might be a read error. The gene calls are TRBV24-1 and TRBJ2-2; D unresolved. The CDR3 is made up of 14 amino acids. Germline-derived CDR1 and CDR2 are KGHDR and SFDVKD. CDR3 nucleotide sequence: TGTGCCGCCAGTGATTTCCAGGATGGGGGGGAGCTGTTTTTT. It yields the protein CAASDFQDGGELFF.

DNA of the CDR3: TGTGCCATCAGAACGACATGGACTGAAGCTTTCTTT. It specifies CAIRTTWTEAFF. This chain joins TRBV10-3 and TRBJ1-1; D ambiguous. The CDR3 spans 12 residues. Trimming stripped 6 bases from V and 5 bases from J, with 10 bases between. CDR1 is ENHRY and CDR2 is SYGVKD in the germline V gene.

This clone occurred many times. This sequence joins TRBV11-2 and TRBJ1-2; 8 bases fit TRBD1. Per germline, CDR1 SGHAT and CDR2 FQNNGV. This CDR3 is built from 15 residues. J gave up 5 bases and V 5 bases, and 10 bases lay outside the gene matches. DNA for the CDR3: TGTGCCAGCAGCCTTCTCCTACAGGGGGGGTATGGCTACACCTTC. This translates into CASSLLLQGGYGYTF.

This rearrangement joins TRBV4-1 to TRBJ2-7; TRBD1 agrees at 7 bases. The germline gives CDR1 MGHRA, CDR2 YSYEKL. Trimming took 0 bases from V and 3 from J; bases not matched to a gene: 11. The CDR3 extends over 17 amino acids. CDR3 protein: CASSQDSQGVMDYEQYF. CDR3 in DNA: TGCGCCAGCAGCCAAGATTCCCAGGGGGTAATGGACTACGAGCAGTACTTC.

The chain uses TRBV24-1 and TRBJ2-1; 9 positions agree with TRBD2. The V gene end was trimmed by 4 bases and the J gene end by 2 bases; junction bases not matched to a gene: 5. The CDR3 is 16 amino acids. Germline lookup yields CDR1 KGHDR and CDR2 SFDVKD. DNA of the CDR3: TGTGCCACCAGTGACCCAAGCGGGGGGCCCTACAATGAGCAGTTCTTC. The encoded protein is CATSDPSGGPYNEQFF.

The rearrangement uses TRBV5-5 and TRBJ2-1; the D gene is possibly TRBD2 (6 bases). Trimming took 4 bases from V and 0 from J, leaving 11 bases between them. Germline V gene data show CDR1 as SGHKS and CDR2 as YYEKEE (reference sequence). The CDR3 covers 15 residues. The CDR3 region is CASSLSGGSYNEQFF. Written as DNA, the CDR3 is TGTGCCAGCAGCCTTAGCGGTGGCTCCTACAATGAGCAGTTCTTC.

The V gene is TRBV7-9, the J gene TRBJ1-6; possible D gene TRBD1, 5 bases. V was cut by 3 bases and J by 2 bases, with 11 bases left in between. In germline, CDR1 is SEHNR, CDR2 FQNEAQ (reference sequence). This CDR3 is built from 16 residues. This chain's CDR3 is CASSFSGLTYNSPLHF. CDR3 bases: TGTGCCAGCAGCTTTTCAGGGTTGACCTATAATTCACCCCTCCACTTT. Using reference TRBV7-9 and TRBJ1-6 for the parts outside the CDR3, the full variable domain is DTGVSQNPRHKITKRGQNVTFRCDPISEHNRLYWYRQTLGQGPEFLTYFQNEAQLEKSRLLSDRFSAERPKGSFSTLEIQRTEQGDSAMYLCASSFSGLTYNSPLHFGNGTRLTVT.

The chain has TRBV7-6 and TRBJ2-2; D not certain. Germline V gives CDR1 SGHVS, CDR2 FNYEAQ. Trimming pared 5 bases from V and 8 bases from J, leaving 15 bases between. CDR3 length equals 14 residues. In DNA, the CDR3 is TGTGCCAGCAGCCCCCCGGGTCGCTCTGGGGAGCTGTTTTTT. Amino acids: CASSPPGRSGELFF.

This clone appeared a few times. The DNA for the CDR3 is TGTGCCAGCAGCTTGAACGCGGGGACCAACTATGGCTACACCTTC. It specifies CASSLNAGTNYGYTF. The chain combines TRBV7-3 with TRBJ1-2; a weak D match, TRBD1 (5 bases). Looked up from germline, CDR1 is SGHTA and CDR2 is FQGTGA. Trimming removed 3 bases at V and 2 bases at J, with 13 bases between. The CDR3 extends over 15 amino acids. The variable domain in full, completed from reference TRBV7-3 and TRBJ1-2, reads GAGVSQTPSNKVTEKGKYVELRCDPISGHTALYWYRQSLGQGPEFLIYFQGTGAADDSGLPNDRFFAVRPEGSVSTLKIQRTERGDSAVYLCASSLNAGTNYGYTFGSGTRLTVV.

This clone occurred a few times. The V gene is TRBV29-1, the J gene TRBJ1-2; 7 bases agree with TRBD1. Germline V gives CDR1 SQVTM, CDR2 ANQGSEA. This CDR3 region has 12 residues. Unmatched junction bases numbered 8, after V lost 6 bases and J lost 7 bases. The CDR3 loop is CSVGGGGRGYTF. The CDR3 DNA reads as TGCAGCGTAGGTGGAGGGGGCCGTGGCTACACCTTC.

This chain links TRBV15 with TRBJ1-5; TRBD1 is a possible D gene (5 bases). V shed 7 bases and J shed 6 bases, with 13 bases lying between them. The V gene's germline CDR1 is LNHNV and CDR2 YYDKDF (reference sequence). This CDR3 has 13 residues. The CDR3 is CATTEGNSQPQHF. The CDR3 bases are TGTGCCACCACGGAGGGGAATAGTCAGCCCCAGCATTTT.